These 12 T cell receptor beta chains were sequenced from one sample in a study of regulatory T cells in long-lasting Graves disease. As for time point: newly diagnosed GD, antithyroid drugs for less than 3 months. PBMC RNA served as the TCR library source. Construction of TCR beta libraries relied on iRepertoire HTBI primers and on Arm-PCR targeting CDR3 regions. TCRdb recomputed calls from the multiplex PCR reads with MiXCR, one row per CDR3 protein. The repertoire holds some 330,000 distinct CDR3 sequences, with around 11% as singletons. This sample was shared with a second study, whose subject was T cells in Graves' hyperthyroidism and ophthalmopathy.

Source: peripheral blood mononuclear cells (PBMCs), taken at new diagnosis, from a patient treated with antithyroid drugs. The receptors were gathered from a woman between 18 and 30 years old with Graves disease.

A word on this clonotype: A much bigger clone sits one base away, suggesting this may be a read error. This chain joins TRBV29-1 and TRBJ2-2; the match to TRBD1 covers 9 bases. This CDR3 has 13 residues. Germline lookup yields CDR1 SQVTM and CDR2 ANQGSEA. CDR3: CGVRDRVNGELFF. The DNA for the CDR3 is TGCGGCGTCCGGGACAGGGTGAACGGGGAGCTGTTTTTT.

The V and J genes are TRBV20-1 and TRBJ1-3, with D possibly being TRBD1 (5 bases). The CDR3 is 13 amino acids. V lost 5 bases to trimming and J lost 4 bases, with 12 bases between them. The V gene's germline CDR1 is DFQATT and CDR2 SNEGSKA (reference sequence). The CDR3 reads CSALGAGGNTIYF. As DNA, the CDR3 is TGCAGTGCTTTAGGTGCAGGGGGAAACACCATATATTTT.

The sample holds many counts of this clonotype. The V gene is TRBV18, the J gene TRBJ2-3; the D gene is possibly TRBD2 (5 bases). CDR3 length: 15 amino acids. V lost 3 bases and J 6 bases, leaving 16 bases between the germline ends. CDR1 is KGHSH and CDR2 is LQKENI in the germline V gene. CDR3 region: CASSPSVGGEDTQYF. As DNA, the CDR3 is TGTGCCAGCTCACCTAGCGTCGGCGGCGAGGATACGCAGTATTTT. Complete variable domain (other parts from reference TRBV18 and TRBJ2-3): NAGVMQNPRHLVRRRGQEARLRCSPMKGHSHVYWYRQLPEEGLKFMVYLQKENIIDESGMPKERFSAEFPKEGPSILRIQQVVRGDSAAYFCASSPSVGGEDTQYFGPGTRLTVL.

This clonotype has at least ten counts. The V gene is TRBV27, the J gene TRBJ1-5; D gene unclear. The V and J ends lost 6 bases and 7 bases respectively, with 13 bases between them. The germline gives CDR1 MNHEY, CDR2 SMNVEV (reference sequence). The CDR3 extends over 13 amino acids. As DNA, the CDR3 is TGTGCCAGCAGCTTCTCCGGGCGCCAGCCCCAGCATTTT. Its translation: CASSFSGRQPQHF.

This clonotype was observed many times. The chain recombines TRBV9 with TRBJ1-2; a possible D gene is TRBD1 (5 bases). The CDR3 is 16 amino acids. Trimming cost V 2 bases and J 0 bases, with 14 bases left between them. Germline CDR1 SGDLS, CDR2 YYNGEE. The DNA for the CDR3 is TGTGCCAGCAGCGTCCCCTCCGGGGGGTCTAACTATGGCTACACCTTC. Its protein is CASSVPSGGSNYGYTF. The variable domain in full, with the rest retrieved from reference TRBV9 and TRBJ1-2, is DSGVTQTPKHLITATGQRVTLRCSPRSGDLSVYWYQQSLDQGLQFLIQYYNGEERAKGNILERFSAQQFPDLHSELNLSSLELGDSALYFCASSVPSGGSNYGYTFGSGTRLTVV.

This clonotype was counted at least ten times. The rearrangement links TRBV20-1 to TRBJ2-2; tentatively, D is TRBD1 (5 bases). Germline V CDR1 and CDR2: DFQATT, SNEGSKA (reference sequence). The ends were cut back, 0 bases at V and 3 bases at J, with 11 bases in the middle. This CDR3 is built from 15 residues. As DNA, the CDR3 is TGCAGTGCTAGAGATGGGGCGAGGTACACCGGGGAGCTGTTTTTT. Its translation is CSARDGARYTGELFF.

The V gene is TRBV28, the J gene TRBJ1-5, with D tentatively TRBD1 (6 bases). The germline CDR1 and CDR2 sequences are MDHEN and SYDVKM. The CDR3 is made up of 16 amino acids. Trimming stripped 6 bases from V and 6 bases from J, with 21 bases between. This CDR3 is CASRNRAGGLFQPQHF. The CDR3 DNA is TGTGCCAGCAGAAACCGGGCGGGGGGGCTTTTTCAGCCCCAGCATTTT.

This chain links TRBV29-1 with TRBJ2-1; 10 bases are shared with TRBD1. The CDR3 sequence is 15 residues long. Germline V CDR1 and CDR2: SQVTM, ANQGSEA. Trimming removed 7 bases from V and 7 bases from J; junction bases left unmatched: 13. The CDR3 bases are TGCAGCGAACAAACCGGGACAGGGGTTCGAAATGAGCAGTTCTTC. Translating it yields CSEQTGTGVRNEQFF.

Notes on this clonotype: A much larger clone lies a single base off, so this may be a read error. This CDR3 reads CSVGRTGAFF. The CDR3 region has the DNA TGCAGTGTTGGGAGAACTGGAGCTTTCTTT. The rearrangement uses TRBV20-1 and TRBJ1-1; D is uncertain. The germline gives CDR1 DFQATT, CDR2 SNEGSKA (reference sequence). The CDR3 has 10 amino acids.

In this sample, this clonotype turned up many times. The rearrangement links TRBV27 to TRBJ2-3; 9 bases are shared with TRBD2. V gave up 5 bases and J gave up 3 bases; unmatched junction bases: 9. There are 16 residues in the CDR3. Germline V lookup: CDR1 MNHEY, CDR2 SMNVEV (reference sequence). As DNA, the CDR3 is TGTGCCAGCAGTCCCCGACGCGGACTAGCGACAGATACGCAGTATTTT. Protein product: CASSPRRGLATDTQYF.

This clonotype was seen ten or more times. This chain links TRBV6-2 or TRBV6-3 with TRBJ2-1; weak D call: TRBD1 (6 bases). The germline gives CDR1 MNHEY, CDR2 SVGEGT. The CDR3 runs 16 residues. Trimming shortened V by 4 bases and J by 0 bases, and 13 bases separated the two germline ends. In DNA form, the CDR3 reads TGTGCCAGCAGTTTTAACAGGGATAGCTCCTACAATGAGCAGTTCTTC. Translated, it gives CASSFNRDSSYNEQFF.

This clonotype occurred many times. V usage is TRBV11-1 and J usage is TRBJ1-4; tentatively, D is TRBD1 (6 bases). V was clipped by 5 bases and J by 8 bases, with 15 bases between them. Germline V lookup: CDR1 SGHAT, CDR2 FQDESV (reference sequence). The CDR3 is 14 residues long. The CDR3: CASSPAWGGEKLFF. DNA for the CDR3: TGTGCCAGCAGCCCTGCCTGGGGGGGCGAAAAACTGTTTTTT.